This T cell receptor beta chain was found in a study of PD-1 blockade in mismatch repair-deficient tumors. Study details: Patients had approximately 13 mismatch repair-deficient cancer types and were previously treated and progressing.

General study points: After pembrolizumab, tumor-resident clones rose rapidly, then generally contracted before radiologic responses.

Clones were read by immunoSEQ multiplex PCR, and TCRdb kept only the in-frame ones, dropping some. The table has tens of thousands of clones, 60% to 80% seen once; the top ten hold roughly 6%. The TCR-sequenced patients were three responders to pembrolizumab. Germline-derived CDR1 and CDR2 are MNHEY and SVGAGI. V dropped 6 bases and J dropped 10; count of bases not matched to a gene: 7. The CDR3 consists of 15 residues. Of note for this clone: Its antigen remains unidentified.

The rearrangement uses TRBV6-5 and TRBJ2-1; TRBD2 aligns across 15 bases. Source: peripheral blood, taken 2 weeks after starting pembrolizumab. The TCR originated in an adult with mismatch repair-deficient cancer. CDR3 amino acids: CASRGGTSGRLEQFF. DNA of the CDR3: TGTGCCAGCAGAGGGGGGACTAGCGGGAGGTTAGAGCAGTTCTTC.